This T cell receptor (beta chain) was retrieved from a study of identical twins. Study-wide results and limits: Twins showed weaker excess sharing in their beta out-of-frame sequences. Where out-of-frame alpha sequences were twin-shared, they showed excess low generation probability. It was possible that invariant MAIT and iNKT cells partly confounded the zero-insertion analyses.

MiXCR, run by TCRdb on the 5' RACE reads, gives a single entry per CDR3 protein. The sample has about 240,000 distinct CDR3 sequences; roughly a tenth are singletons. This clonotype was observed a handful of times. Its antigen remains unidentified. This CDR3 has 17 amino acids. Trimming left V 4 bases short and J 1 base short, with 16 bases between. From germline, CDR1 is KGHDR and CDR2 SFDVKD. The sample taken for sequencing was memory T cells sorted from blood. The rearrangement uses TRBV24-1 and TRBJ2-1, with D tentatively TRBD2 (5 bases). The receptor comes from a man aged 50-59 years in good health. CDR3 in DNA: TGTGCCACCAGTGACCGGGCCGGGGTCCGATCCTACAATGAGCAGTTCTTC. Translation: CATSDRAGVRSYNEQFF.